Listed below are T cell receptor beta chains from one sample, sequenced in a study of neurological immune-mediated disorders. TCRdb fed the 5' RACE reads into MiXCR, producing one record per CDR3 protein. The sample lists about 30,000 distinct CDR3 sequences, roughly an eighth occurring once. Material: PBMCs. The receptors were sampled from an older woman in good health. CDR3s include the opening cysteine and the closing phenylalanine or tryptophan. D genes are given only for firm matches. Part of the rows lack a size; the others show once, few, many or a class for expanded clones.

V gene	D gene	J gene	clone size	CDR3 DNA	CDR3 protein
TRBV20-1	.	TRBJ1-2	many	TGCAGTCTGGCGTATGGGAAGGACGGCTACACCTTC	CSLAYGKDGYTF
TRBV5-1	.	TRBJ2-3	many	TGCGCCAGCAGCCTCGAGCGGGGCACAGATACGCAGTATTTT	CASSLERGTDTQYF
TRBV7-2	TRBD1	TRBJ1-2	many	TGTGCCAGCAGCTCCGGACAGGGGCAGGATGGCTACACCTTC	CASSSGQGQDGYTF
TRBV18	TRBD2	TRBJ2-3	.	TGTGCCAGCTCACCCCCTTCTAGCGGGGGGCGCACAGATACGCAGTATTTT	CASSPPSSGGRTDTQYF
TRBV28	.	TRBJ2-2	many	TGTGCCAGCAGTCAACCCCCCGACTGGGCCTCCACCGGGGAGCTGTTTTTT	CASSQPPDWASTGELFF
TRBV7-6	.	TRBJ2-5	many	TGTGCCAGCAGCCGTAATCAAGAGACCCAGTACTTC	CASSRNQETQYF
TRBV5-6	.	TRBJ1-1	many	TGTGCCAGCAGCTTGCCGGGGAGCGTGAACACTGAAGCTTTCTTT	CASSLPGSVNTEAFF
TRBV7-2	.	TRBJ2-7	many	TGTGCCAGCAGCTTAGGTGGCACCGCCTACGAGCAGTACTTC	CASSLGGTAYEQYF
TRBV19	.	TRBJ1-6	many	TGTGCCAGTAGTACAGGCAGGGGAGGGAATTCACCCCTCCACTTT	CASSTGRGGNSPLHF
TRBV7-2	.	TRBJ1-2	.	TGTGCCAGCAGCCAGTCGCCGGGTAACTATTGCTACACCTTC	CASSQSPGNYCYTF
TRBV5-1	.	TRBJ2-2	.	TGCGCCAGCAGCTTGGCTACGCAGGGGACCGGGGAGCTGTTTTTT	CASSLATQGTGELFF
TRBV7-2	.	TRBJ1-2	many	TGTGCCAGCAGCCCCAACGGGTATGGCTACACCTTC	CASSPNGYGYTF
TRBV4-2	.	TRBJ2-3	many	TGTGCCAGCAGCCAGACCCCGGATACGCAGTATTTT	CASSQTPDTQYF
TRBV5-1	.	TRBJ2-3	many	TGCGCCAGCAGCTTTGGGGGGGCCCCTGGCACAGATACGCAGTATTTT	CASSFGGAPGTDTQYF
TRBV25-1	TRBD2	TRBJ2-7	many	TGTGCCAGCCAAACTAGCGGGGGTAACAACGAGCAGTACTTC	CASQTSGGNNEQYF
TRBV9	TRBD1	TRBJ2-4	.	TGTGCCAGCAGCGTAGGGGACAGGGGCGTCAAAAACATTCAGTACTTC	CASSVGDRGVKNIQYF
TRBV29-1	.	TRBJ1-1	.	TGCAGCGTACAGGGGAACACTGAAGCTTTCTTT	CSVQGNTEAFF
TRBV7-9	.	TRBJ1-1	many	TGTGCCAGCAGCCAGAGGACGGCTCCTGAAGCTTTCTTT	CASSQRTAPEAFF
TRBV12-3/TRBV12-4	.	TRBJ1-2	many	TGTGCCAGCAGACCACAGGGTTCGTTTGGCTACACCTTC	CASRPQGSFGYTF
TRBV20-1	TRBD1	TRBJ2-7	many	TGCAGTGCCGTACCTGGGACAGGGGGTTTCGAGCAGTACTTC	CSAVPGTGGFEQYF
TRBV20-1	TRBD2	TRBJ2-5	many	TGCAGTGCTTCGACTAGCGTGGAGACCCAGTACTTC	CSASTSVETQYF
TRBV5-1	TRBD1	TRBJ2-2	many	TGCGCCAGCAGCTTGGAGACAGGGGGGACCGGGGAGCTGTTTTTT	CASSLETGGTGELFF
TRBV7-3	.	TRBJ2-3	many	TGTGCCAGCAGCCCTTCAAGCGGTAGCGCAGATACGCAGTATTTT	CASSPSSGSADTQYF
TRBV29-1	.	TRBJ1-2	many	TGCAGCGTTACGCCGGCCAGGGATAATGGCTACACCTTC	CSVTPARDNGYTF
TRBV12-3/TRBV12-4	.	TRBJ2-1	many	TGTGCCAGCAGACCAACCCCCGGCAGGCGCGAGCAGTTCTTC	CASRPTPGRREQFF
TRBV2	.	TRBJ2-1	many	TGTGCCAGCACTCCCGGGTCAAGCTCCTACAATGAGCAGTTCTTC	CASTPGSSSYNEQFF
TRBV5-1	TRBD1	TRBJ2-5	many	TGCGCCAGCAGCTTACCGGGACAGGGACAAGAGACCCAGTACTTC	CASSLPGQGQETQYF
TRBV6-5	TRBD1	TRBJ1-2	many	TGTGCCAGCAGAAACGCGGGACAGCGCTATGGCTACACCTTC	CASRNAGQRYGYTF
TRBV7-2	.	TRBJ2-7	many	TGTGCCAGCAGCTTATCCAGGGGCCCCTACGAGCAGTACTTC	CASSLSRGPYEQYF
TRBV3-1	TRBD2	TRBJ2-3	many	TGTGCCAGCAGCCAACGGGGGGGGGATACGCAGTATTTT	CASSQRGGDTQYF
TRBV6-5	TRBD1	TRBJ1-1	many	TGTGCCAGCAGCTCGGGACAGGGTTCCATGAACACTGAAGCTTTCTTT	CASSSGQGSMNTEAFF
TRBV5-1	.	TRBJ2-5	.	TGCGCCAGCAGCTTGACCTGGTGGCAGGAGACCCAGTACTTC	CASSLTWWQETQYF
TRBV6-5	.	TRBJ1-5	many	TGTGCCAGCAGTTACGATCGGGATCAGCCCCAGCATTTT	CASSYDRDQPQHF
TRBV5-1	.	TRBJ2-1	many	TGCGCCAGCAGCCCGACCATGGATGGTGAGCAGTTCTTC	CASSPTMDGEQFF
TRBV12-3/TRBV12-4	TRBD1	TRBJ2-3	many	TGTGCCAGCACCCCAGGACAGGCTAGCACAGATACGCAGTATTTT	CASTPGQASTDTQYF
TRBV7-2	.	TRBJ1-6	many	TGTGCCAGCAGCTTACAGCCCGGGGATTCACCCCTCCACTTT	CASSLQPGDSPLHF
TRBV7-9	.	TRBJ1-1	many	TGTGCCAGCAGCTTTAGTTCGGGGGCCACTGAAGCTTTCTTT	CASSFSSGATEAFF
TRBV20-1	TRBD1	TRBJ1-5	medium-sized	TGCAGTGCTGGGTGGACCTCGGGACAGTTTTATAGCAATCAGCCCCAGCATTTT	CSAGWTSGQFYSNQPQHF
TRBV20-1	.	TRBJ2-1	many	TGCAGTTCTTACCGGAGCTCCTACAATGAGCAGTTCTTC	CSSYRSSYNEQFF
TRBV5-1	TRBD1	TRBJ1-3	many	TGCGCCAGCAGCGCGGGACAGGGATCCCTACGCACCATATATTTT	CASSAGQGSLRTIYF